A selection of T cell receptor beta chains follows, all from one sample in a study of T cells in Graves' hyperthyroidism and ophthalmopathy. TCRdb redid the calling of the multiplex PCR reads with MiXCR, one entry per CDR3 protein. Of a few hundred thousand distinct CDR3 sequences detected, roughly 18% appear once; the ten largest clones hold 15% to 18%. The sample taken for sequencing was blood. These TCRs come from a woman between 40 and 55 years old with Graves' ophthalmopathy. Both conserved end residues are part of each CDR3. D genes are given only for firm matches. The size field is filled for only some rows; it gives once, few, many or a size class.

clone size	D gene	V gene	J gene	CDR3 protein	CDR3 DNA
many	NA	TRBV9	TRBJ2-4	CASSEGGEGNIQYF	TGTGCCAGCAGCGAGGGCGGAGAGGGAAACATTCAGTACTTC
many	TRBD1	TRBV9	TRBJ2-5	CASSVGGGRETQYF	TGTGCCAGCAGCGTAGGAGGGGGCAGGGAGACCCAGTACTTC
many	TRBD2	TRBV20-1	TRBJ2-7	CSARVPGLGVYEQYF	TGCAGTGCTAGGGTTCCGGGACTAGGGGTCTACGAGCAGTACTTC
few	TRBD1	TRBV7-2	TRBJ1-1	CASSPYGTGSTEAFF	TGTGCCAGCAGCCCATACGGGACAGGGTCCACTGAAGCTTTCTTT
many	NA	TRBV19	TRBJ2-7	CASNWGQGSSEQYF	TGTGCCAGTAACTGGGGGCAGGGGAGCTCCGAGCAGTACTTC
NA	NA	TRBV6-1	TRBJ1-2	CASPDPGVGYGYTF	TGTGCCAGCCCCGATCCGGGAGTCGGCTATGGCTACACCTTC
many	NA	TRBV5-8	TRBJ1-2	CASSLGRGPMGYTF	TGTGCCAGCAGCTTGGGCAGGGGACCTATGGGCTACACCTTC
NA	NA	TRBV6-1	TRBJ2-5	CASRTKGPETQHF	TGTGCCAGCAGAACCAAGGGGCCTGAGACCCAGCACTTC
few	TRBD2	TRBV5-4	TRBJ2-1	CASSLGILADSYNEQFF	TGTGCCAGCAGCTTGGGGATCCTAGCGGACTCCTACAATGAGCAGTTCTTC
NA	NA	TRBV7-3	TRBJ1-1	CASSRGDGKNTEAFF	TGTGCCAGCAGCCGTGGGGACGGGAAGAACACTGAAGCTTTCTTT
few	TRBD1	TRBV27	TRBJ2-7	CASSDRTGTEQYF	TGTGCCAGCAGTGACCGGACAGGGACCGAGCAGTACTTC
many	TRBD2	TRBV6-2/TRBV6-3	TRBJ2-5	CASSHPASGIETQYF	TGTGCCAGCAGCCATCCGGCTAGCGGGATAGAGACCCAGTACTTC
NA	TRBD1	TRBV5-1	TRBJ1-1	CASSWETGGLTEAFF	TGCGCCAGCAGCTGGGAGACAGGGGGTCTTACTGAAGCTTTCTTT
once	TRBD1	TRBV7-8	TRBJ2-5	CAEGAETQYF	TGTGCCGAGGGGGCGGAGACCCAGTACTTC
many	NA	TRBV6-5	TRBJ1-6	CASSNKQGSSWFRQTYNSPLHF	TGTGCCAGCAGTAATAAACAGGGTTCAAGCTGGTTTCGTCAGACCTATAATTCACCCCTCCACTTT
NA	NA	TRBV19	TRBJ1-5	CASSRSLSQHF	TGTGCCAGTAGTCGCAGTTTGTCCCAGCATTTT
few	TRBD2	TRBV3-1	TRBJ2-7	CASSQGNPTSGEQYF	TGTGCCAGCAGCCAAGGTAACCCGACTAGCGGCGAGCAGTACTTC
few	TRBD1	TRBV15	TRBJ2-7	CATSRDRTGPYEQYF	TGTGCCACCAGCAGAGATCGGACAGGGCCCTACGAGCAGTACTTC
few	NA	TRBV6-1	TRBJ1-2	CASSKDRGYKGYTF	TGTGCCAGCAGTAAGGACCGAGGTTATAAAGGCTACACCTTC
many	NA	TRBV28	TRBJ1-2	CASRPRIRLGGYTF	TGTGCCAGCCGTCCCAGGATTCGGTTGGGAGGCTACACCTTC
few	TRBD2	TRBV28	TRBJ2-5	CASGNGLGLAGRETQYF	TGTGCCAGCGGAAACGGACTAGGGCTAGCGGGAAGGGAGACCCAGTACTTC
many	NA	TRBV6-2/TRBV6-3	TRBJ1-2	CASSYPPGYGYTF	TGTGCCAGCAGTTACCCCCCCGGCTATGGCTACACCTTC
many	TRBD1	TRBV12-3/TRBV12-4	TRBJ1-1	CASSLGTGAAFF	TGTGCCAGCAGTCTGGGGACAGGGGCGGCTTTCTTT
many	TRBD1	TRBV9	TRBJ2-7	CASSEGWGQGLYEQYF	TGTGCCAGCAGCGAGGGGTGGGGACAGGGCCTCTACGAGCAGTACTTC
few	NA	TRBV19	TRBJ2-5	CASSKNQQETQYF	TGTGCCAGTAGCAAGAATCAACAAGAGACCCAGTACTTC
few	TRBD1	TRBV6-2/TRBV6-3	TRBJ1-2	CASRPQGRPYGYTF	TGTGCCAGCAGACCACAGGGGCGCCCCTATGGCTACACCTTC
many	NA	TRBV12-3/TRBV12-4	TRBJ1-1	CASSFTGANTEAFF	TGTGCCAGCAGTTTCACCGGTGCGAACACTGAAGCTTTCTTT
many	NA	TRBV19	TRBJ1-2	CASSRRDWAYTF	TGTGCCAGTAGTCGTCGTGACTGGGCCTACACCTTC
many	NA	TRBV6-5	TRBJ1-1	CASSYSNQNTEAFF	TGTGCCAGCAGTTACTCGAATCAGAACACTGAAGCTTTCTTT
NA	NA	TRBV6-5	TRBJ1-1	CASSYDHAINTEAFF	TGTGCCAGCAGTTACGATCATGCTATAAACACTGAAGCTTTCTTT
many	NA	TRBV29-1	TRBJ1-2	CSVFLVGLRDGGYTF	TGCAGCGTTTTTCTAGTGGGGCTCCGAGACGGTGGCTACACCTTC
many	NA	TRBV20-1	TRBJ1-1	CSASSGVYTEAFF	TGCAGTGCTTCCTCAGGGGTGTACACTGAAGCTTTCTTT
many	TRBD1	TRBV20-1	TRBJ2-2	CSASTGTGYTGELFF	TGCAGTGCTAGCACCGGGACAGGCTACACCGGGGAGCTGTTTTTT
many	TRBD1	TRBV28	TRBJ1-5	CASKKQGGSGQPQHF	TGTGCCAGCAAGAAACAGGGGGGGAGTGGGCAGCCCCAGCATTTT
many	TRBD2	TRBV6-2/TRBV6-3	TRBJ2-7	CASSYGTSGRESYEQYF	TGTGCCAGCAGTTACGGGACTAGCGGGAGAGAGTCGTACGAGCAGTACTTC
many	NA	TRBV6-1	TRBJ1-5	CASSVSGLGFGNQPQHF	TGTGCCAGCAGTGTGTCGGGGTTGGGATTTGGCAATCAGCCCCAGCATTTT
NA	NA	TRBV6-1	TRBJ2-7	CASMRSGGEQYF	TGTGCCAGCATGAGATCCGGGGGCGAGCAGTACTTC